This passage covers 26 T cell receptor beta chains from one sample sequenced in a study of shared clonotypes between healthy human individuals. Naive CD8 cells comprised CD45RO-negative, CCR7-positively selected cells, excluding terminally differentiated effector memory CD45RA+ cells. Produced via immunoSEQ multiplex PCR; TCRdb's table is partial and in-frame only. The repertoire holds about 580,000 clones, with roughly 98% as singletons. Material for sequencing was naive CD8+ T cells sorted from blood. Source of these receptors: a man aged 25-40 years in good health.

CDR3 DNA sequence: TGTGCCAGCAGTTACCAGGACAGAACTGAAGCTTTCTTT. Protein: CASSYQDRTEAFF. This sequence joins TRBV6-5 and TRBJ1-1, with a weak D call TRBD1 (6 bases). The V gene's germline CDR1 is MNHEY and CDR2 SVGAGI. This CDR3 has 13 amino acids. V dropped 2 bases and J dropped 5 bases, with 9 bases sitting between them.

This sequence joins TRBV9 and TRBJ2-1; D gene ambiguous. CDR3 length: 15 amino acids. From germline, CDR1 is SGDLS and CDR2 YYNGEE. V lost 0 bases to trimming and J lost 2 bases, with 9 bases between them. This CDR3 reads CASSVVGNPYNEQFF. CDR3 coding DNA: TGTGCCAGCAGCGTAGTTGGGAACCCCTACAATGAGCAGTTCTTC.

The chain employs TRBV10-1 and TRBJ1-3, with unresolved D. This CDR3 has 13 residues. Deletions cut 6 bases from V and 4 bases from J, with 10 bases between. The germline gives CDR1 WNHNN, CDR2 SYGVQD (reference sequence). CDR3 sequence (DNA): TGCGCCAGCAGCCTTAATGCCGGAAACACCATATATTTT. Translated: CASSLNAGNTIYF.

Concerning this clone itself: Other DNA sequences in this specimen translate into the identical CDR3. The genes are TRBV28 and TRBJ1-4, with a tentative D call TRBD1 (6 bases). The CDR3 totals 14 residues. With 5 bases removed from V and 5 bases from J, the gap between germline ends came to 12 bases. In germline, CDR1 is MDHEN, CDR2 SYDVKM. CDR3 nucleotides: TGTGCCAGCAGTCGCGACAGGCCGAATGAAAAACTGTTTTTT. Amino acid sequence: CASSRDRPNEKLFF.

The J gene is TRBJ1-5, the V gene TRBV15; the D is unclear. Trimming removed 5 bases at V and 3 bases at J, with 11 bases between. CDR1 is LNHNV and CDR2 is YYDKDF in the germline V gene (reference sequence). This CDR3 region has 14 residues. Here the CDR3 reads CATSSDANNQPQHF. Here the CDR3 DNA reads TGTGCCACCAGCTCCGACGCCAACAATCAGCCCCAGCATTTT.

The J gene is TRBJ1-3, the V gene TRBV28, with a possible D match to TRBD1 (6 bases). Per germline, CDR1 MDHEN and CDR2 SYDVKM. V was cut by 3 bases and J by 3 bases, with 9 bases left in between. CDR3 size: 14 residues. The CDR3 sequence is CASSFTGSGNTIYF. Written as DNA, the CDR3 is TGTGCCAGCAGTTTCACAGGGAGTGGAAACACCATATATTTT.

This chain joins TRBV19 and TRBJ2-7; 7 bases fit TRBD1. V was pared by 1 base and J by 2 bases, with 8 bases of the junction left unmatched. Germline-derived CDR1 and CDR2 are LNHDA and SQIVND (reference sequence). The length of the CDR3 is 16 residues. The DNA for the CDR3 is TGTGCCAGTAGTATAGCCCTGGGACAGAACCCCTACGAGCAGTACTTC. Its translation is CASSIALGQNPYEQYF.

The chain uses TRBV6-1 and TRBJ2-3; D might be TRBD2 (5 bases). Trimming shortened V by 3 bases and J by 0 bases, and 10 bases separated the two germline ends. Germline lookup yields CDR1 MNHNS and CDR2 SASEGT. The CDR3 is 15 residues long. The DNA of the CDR3 is TGTGCCAGCAGTGAGGTCGGCGGGAGCACAGATACGCAGTATTTT. This codes for CASSEVGGSTDTQYF.

This clone came up once. The chain joins TRBV9 to TRBJ2-3; no reliable D call. V was pared by 4 bases and J by 0 bases, with 9 bases between. Germline V lookup: CDR1 SGDLS, CDR2 YYNGEE. This CDR3 is built from 14 residues. The CDR3 spells CASSLELSTDTQYF. The CDR3 DNA sequence: TGTGCCAGCAGCCTAGAATTAAGCACAGATACGCAGTATTTT. Complete variable domain (other parts from reference TRBV9 and TRBJ2-3): DSGVTQTPKHLITATGQRVTLRCSPRSGDLSVYWYQQSLDQGLQFLIQYYNGEERAKGNILERFSAQQFPDLHSELNLSSLELGDSALYFCASSLELSTDTQYFGPGTRLTVL.

The J gene is TRBJ2-2, the V gene TRBV27; no reliable D call. The germline V and J ends were trimmed by 1 base and 7 bases, with 7 bases remaining between them. The CDR3 loop spans 13 amino acids. Germline-derived CDR1 and CDR2 are MNHEY and SMNVEV (reference sequence). CDR3 bases: TGTGCCAGCAGTTTATGGCTCGGCGGGGAGCTGTTTTTT. It codes for CASSLWLGGELFF.

The chain links TRBV27 to TRBJ2-5; TRBD2 matches 10 bases. Trimming removed 6 bases from V and 5 bases from J; junction bases left unmatched: 6. Germline loops: CDR1 MNHEY, CDR2 SMNVEV (reference sequence). The CDR3 has 14 amino acids. CDR3 bases: TGTGCCAGCAGCCTCAGCGGGAGGGGTGAGACCCAGTACTTC. It translates to CASSLSGRGETQYF.

This chain connects TRBV7-9 to TRBJ2-3, with 8 bases identical to TRBD1. V was pared by 7 bases and J by 6 bases, with 9 bases of the junction left unmatched. The CDR3 runs to 14 residues. Germline assignment: CDR1 SEHNR and CDR2 FQNEAQ (reference sequence). The DNA of the CDR3 is TGTGCCAGCAACCCGGCGGACAGGGCGGATACGCAGTATTTT. Translating it yields CASNPADRADTQYF.

This clone was seen a single time. This chain uses TRBV4-1 with TRBJ2-7; 9 positions agree with TRBD1. The CDR3 is 19 residues long. With 5 bases clipped from V and 2 bases from J, the junction kept 19 bases outside the gene matches. The germline gives CDR1 MGHRA, CDR2 YSYEKL. CDR3 bases: TGCGCCAGCAGCAGCGATTCCTCGGTAGGGACAGGGATTGCCTACGAGCAGTACTTC. It specifies CASSSDSSVGTGIAYEQYF.

The rearrangement uses TRBV4-3 and TRBJ2-5; D possibly corresponds to TRBD2 (6 bases). Germline assignment: CDR1 LGHNA and CDR2 YSLEER. V shed 1 base and J shed 2 bases, with 11 bases lying between them. This CDR3 spans 15 amino acids. This CDR3 is CASSQGETRQETQYF. CDR3 nucleotide sequence: TGCGCCAGCAGCCAAGGGGAGACTAGGCAAGAGACCCAGTACTTC.

The chain recombines TRBV7-8 with TRBJ2-1, with D uncertain. The germline CDR1 and CDR2 sequences are SGHVS and FQNEAQ. Trimming stripped 2 bases from V and 2 bases from J, with 19 bases between. There are 18 residues in the CDR3. Here the CDR3 reads CASSLPALPRVPYNEQFF. CDR3 sequence (DNA): TGTGCCAGCAGCTTACCGGCCTTACCTCGGGTCCCCTACAATGAGCAGTTCTTC.

The rearrangement joins TRBV6-5 to TRBJ2-1; D is perhaps TRBD1 (5 bases). CDR3 length: 16 residues. Germline CDR1 reads MNHEY; CDR2 reads SVGAGI. The V gene lost 4 bases and the J gene lost 2 bases, with 15 bases spanning the gap. CDR3 in amino acids: CASSSGTGLPYNEQFF. The DNA of the CDR3 is TGTGCCAGCAGTTCAGGAACAGGTCTACCCTACAATGAGCAGTTCTTC.

The chain combines TRBV7-9 with TRBJ1-2; no clear D gene. CDR3 length equals 12 residues. Looked up from germline, CDR1 is SEHNR and CDR2 is FQNEAQ (reference sequence). V lost 6 bases, J lost 4 bases, and 9 bases lay in between. The CDR3 is CASRKGPYGYTF. The CDR3 coding sequence is TGTGCCAGCAGAAAAGGGCCCTATGGCTACACCTTC. Looking up the rest from reference TRBV7-9 and TRBJ1-2 gives the full variable domain: DTGVSQNPRHKITKRGQNVTFRCDPISEHNRLYWYRQTLGQGPEFLTYFQNEAQLEKSRLLSDRFSAERPKGSFSTLEIQRTEQGDSAMYLCASRKGPYGYTFGSGTRLTVV.

This clone was recorded only once. The chain recombines TRBV7-8 with TRBJ2-1, with D tentatively TRBD2 (5 bases). The CDR3 loop spans 16 amino acids. CDR1 and CDR2 (germline): SGHVS, FQNEAQ. V lost 5 bases and J lost 1, with 15 bases in between. Here the CDR3 DNA reads TGTGCCAGCAGCCAAATTAGCGAGACTTCCTACAATGAGCAGTTCTTC. Translating it yields CASSQISETSYNEQFF.

The chain uses TRBV11-2 and TRBJ2-7; D unclear. Trimming took off 5 bases at V and 3 bases at J, with 14 bases between the two ends. Looked up from germline, CDR1 is SGHAT and CDR2 is FQNNGV. The CDR3 sequence is 14 residues long. In nucleotides, the CDR3 is TGTGCCAGCAGCACAAGTGGCGAGATCTACGAGCAGTACTTC. The encoded protein is CASSTSGEIYEQYF.

The chain is built from TRBV11-2 and TRBJ1-3; D is unresolved. This CDR3 is 17 amino acids long. V lost 1 base, J lost 0 bases, and 13 bases lay in between. Germline CDR1 SGHAT, CDR2 FQNNGV. Written as DNA, the CDR3 is TGTGCCAGCAGCTTAGTTTTTTCCAGAAGCTCTGGAAACACCATATATTTT. This encodes CASSLVFSRSSGNTIYF.

The V gene is TRBV27, the J gene TRBJ2-1; the D gene is possibly TRBD1 (5 bases). V shed 6 bases and J shed 0 bases, with 15 bases lying between them. CDR3 length: 16 residues. Germline lookup yields CDR1 MNHEY and CDR2 SMNVEV (reference sequence). The chain's CDR3 is CASREDRTSSYNEQFF. The CDR3, as DNA: TGTGCCAGCAGAGAAGACAGAACGAGCTCCTACAATGAGCAGTTCTTC.

V usage is TRBV7-9 and J usage is TRBJ2-5; D gene unclear. This CDR3 region has 14 residues. The V end lost 2 bases, the J end lost 1 base, and 8 bases lay between the germline ends. Looked up from germline, CDR1 is SEHNR and CDR2 is FQNEAQ (reference sequence). CDR3 DNA: TGTGCCAGCAGCTTATGGCTAGGCCAAGAGACCCAGTACTTC. Translated, it gives CASSLWLGQETQYF.

The chain combines TRBV27 with TRBJ2-3; 11 nucleotides agree with TRBD2. The CDR3 length is 14 residues. Germline V gives CDR1 MNHEY, CDR2 SMNVEV (reference sequence). Trimming cost V 4 bases and J 5 bases; bases outside gene matches: 2. Written as DNA, the CDR3 is TGTGCCAGCAGTTATGGACTAGCGGGAGATACGCAGTATTTT. Its translation is CASSYGLAGDTQYF.

The rearrangement joins TRBV7-9 to TRBJ2-2; 11 bases align to TRBD1. Germline trimming cut 4 bases from V and 5 bases from J; bases unmatched to any gene: 3. The CDR3 runs 15 residues. The germline V gene encodes CDR1 SEHNR and CDR2 FQNEAQ (reference sequence). The CDR3 is CASSSGTGGTGELFF. In DNA, the CDR3 is TGTGCCAGCAGCTCGGGGACAGGGGGTACCGGGGAGCTGTTTTTT.

V and J are TRBV27 and TRBJ2-7; 9 bases are a match to TRBD2. The germline V gene has CDR1 MNHEY and CDR2 SMNVEV (reference sequence). CDR3 length: 15 amino acids. With 4 bases clipped from V and 2 bases from J, the junction kept 6 bases outside the gene matches. The CDR3 bases are TGTGCCAGCAGTTGGTCAGCGGGAGGTCCCTACGAGCAGTACTTC. It is translated as CASSWSAGGPYEQYF.

This chain connects TRBV5-5 to TRBJ2-1; D remains ambiguous. V shed 0 bases and J shed 8 bases, with 6 bases lying between them. From germline, CDR1 is SGHKS and CDR2 YYEKEE (reference sequence). CDR3 length: 12 residues. The CDR3 region is CASSLGHHEQFF. In DNA form, the CDR3 reads TGTGCCAGCAGCTTGGGGCACCATGAGCAGTTCTTC.